This is a list of T cell receptor beta chains from one sample in a study of T cell responses to AZD1222 COVID-19 vaccine. This table comes from immunoSEQ multiplex PCR, and its TCRdb copy is limited to in-frame clones, with some not included. The sample contains approximately 69,000 clones, approximately 82% of which appear only once. The sequencing here drew on peripheral blood, taken 28 days after the second AZD1222 dose. These TCRs come from an adult who received the AZD1222 COVID-19 vaccine. Both conserved end residues are part of each CDR3. D genes are given only for firm matches. Size is stated for part of the rows, as once, few or many counts, or as a class when the clone is expanded.

V	J	D	length	size	DNA	CDR3
TRBV5-6	TRBJ1-2	TRBD1	15	.	TGTGCCAGCAGCCCGGGACAGGGGCGTAACTATGGCTACACCTTC	CASSPGQGRNYGYTF
TRBV5-1	TRBJ2-7	.	12	few	TGCGCCAGCAGCCTCGACCTCTACGAGCAGTACTTC	CASSLDLYEQYF
TRBV5-1	TRBJ2-3	TRBD2	16	.	TGCGCCAGCAGCTTCGGACTAGCGGGGACAACAGATACGCAGTATTTT	CASSFGLAGTTDTQYF
TRBV7-8	TRBJ2-2	.	14	.	TGTGCCAGCACCTTGAGCCGTGTCACCGGGGAGCTGTTTTTT	CASTLSRVTGELFF
TRBV6-1	TRBJ1-2	.	14	once	TGTGCCAGCAGTGAGCCAGGTAGTCTCTTAGACTACACCTTC	CASSEPGSLLDYTF
TRBV6-5	TRBJ2-2	.	14	.	TGTGCCAGCAACGTGACTAGGGCCCGGTGGGAGCTGTTTTTT	CASNVTRARWELFF
TRBV4-1	TRBJ2-7	.	13	.	TGCGCCACCCGTTCGGTAGGCTCCTACGAGCAGTACTTC	CATRSVGSYEQYF
TRBV6-5	TRBJ1-1	TRBD1	13	.	TGTGCCAGCACAGGGACAGGGAGAACTGAAGCTTTCTTT	CASTGTGRTEAFF
TRBV7-9	TRBJ2-7	.	14	.	TGTGCCAGCAGCTTAGAAAACCGTCCCTACGAGCAGTACTTC	CASSLENRPYEQYF
TRBV6-5	TRBJ1-4	.	14	.	TGTGCCAGCATGCCCCTGGGGGCGGGTGAAAAACTGTTTTTT	CASMPLGAGEKLFF
TRBV28	TRBJ1-5	TRBD1	16	.	TGTGCCACCCTCTCGGGACAGGGGGCGAGCAATCAGCCCCAGCATTTT	CATLSGQGASNQPQHF
TRBV3-1/TRBV3-2	TRBJ2-1	.	13	.	TGTGCCAGCAGCCTGGAGGGTGTGCATGAGCAGTTCTTC	CASSLEGVHEQFF
TRBV20-1	TRBJ2-1	.	14	.	TGCAGTGCTAGTGCGGCTCTGGCGATCAATGAGCAGTTCTTC	CSASAALAINEQFF
TRBV19	TRBJ2-7	.	14	.	TGTGCCAGTAGTATAGTGGGCGGAACCTACGAGCAGTACTTC	CASSIVGGTYEQYF
TRBV5-4	TRBJ2-1	.	16	.	TGTGCCAGCAGCTTGGAGGCTTCGAGCTCCTACAATGAGCAGTTCTTC	CASSLEASSSYNEQFF
TRBV11-3	TRBJ2-7	TRBD2	14	once	TGTGCCAGCAGCCGTACTAGCGGATTCTACGAGCAGTACTTC	CASSRTSGFYEQYF
TRBV29-1	TRBJ1-2	.	15	few	TGCAGCGCCAAGGGAGGAACCTACGATTTATGGAGCTACACCTTC	CSAKGGTYDLWSYTF
TRBV6-7	TRBJ2-2	.	18	.	TGTGCCAGCAGCACTACGGCGGTCGCTTCCAAGAACACCGGGGAGCTGTTTTTT	CASSTTAVASKNTGELFF
TRBV7-9	TRBJ2-1	.	11	.	TGTGCCAGCAGTTACAGAGACGAGCAGTTCTTC	CASSYRDEQFF
TRBV5-5	TRBJ1-3	TRBD1	17	.	TGTGCCAGCAGCTTGTTTCACAGGACAGGGCGTGGAAACACCATATATTTT	CASSLFHRTGRGNTIYF
TRBV24-1	TRBJ2-3	TRBD2	15	once	TGTGCCACCAGTGATTCTAGCGGCTACACAGATACGCAGTATTTT	CATSDSSGYTDTQYF
TRBV6-1	TRBJ1-1	.	14	.	TGTGCCAGCAGTGAAGCGCCGGAAGGACGGAGGGCTTTCTTT	CASSEAPEGRRAFF
TRBV19	TRBJ2-7	.	15	.	TGTGCCAGTAGCCCCGGGGCAGGGCGGTCCTACGAGCAGTACTTC	CASSPGAGRSYEQYF
TRBV2	TRBJ2-2	TRBD1	14	.	TGTGCCGGAAATAGGGGACAGGGCGCCGGGGAGCTGTTTTTT	CAGNRGQGAGELFF
TRBV6-4	TRBJ1-1	.	13	.	TGTGCCAGCAGAGAGTGGGAGAACACTGAAGCTTTCTTT	CASREWENTEAFF
TRBV5-1	TRBJ2-7	TRBD1	13	.	TGCGCCAGCAGCGGGGGACAGGGGGGCGAGCAGTACTTC	CASSGGQGGEQYF
TRBV19	TRBJ1-5	TRBD1	16	.	TGTGCCAGTAAAAGTGACAGGGGCTATAGCAATCAGCCCCAGCATTTT	CASKSDRGYSNQPQHF
TRBV6-1	TRBJ2-2	.	15	.	TGTGCCAGCAGTGAAGCCCGTGGGATCACCGGGGAGCTGTTTTTT	CASSEARGITGELFF
TRBV30	TRBJ1-1	.	13	few	TGTGCCTGGAGGAAGGGTCGGAACACTGAAGCTTTCTTT	CAWRKGRNTEAFF
TRBV15	TRBJ1-6	.	15	.	TGTGCCACCAGCAGAGATAAGGAGTCGGCATCACCCCTCCACTTT	CATSRDKESASPLHF
TRBV5-1	TRBJ1-3	.	15	.	TGCGCCAGCAGCACGGGACGCACCTCTGGAAACACCATATATTTT	CASSTGRTSGNTIYF
TRBV7-3	TRBJ2-7	.	13	.	TGTGCCAGCAGCTTAATTATGGGGGGCGAGCAGTACTTC	CASSLIMGGEQYF
TRBV6-5	TRBJ1-5	TRBD1	15	.	TGTGCCAGCAGGGGGGTGGGGACAGGCAATCAGCCCCAGCATTTT	CASRGVGTGNQPQHF
TRBV6-1	TRBJ2-7	TRBD2	14	once	TGTGCCAGCAGTGCAGCGGGAGGCGGGTACGAGCAGTACTTC	CASSAAGGGYEQYF
TRBV10-2	TRBJ2-7	.	13	.	TGCGCCAGCAGTGAGGTCCGGGCAGACGAGCAGTACTTC	CASSEVRADEQYF
TRBV5-6	TRBJ1-1	.	15	.	TGTGCCAGCAGCCCCCGGGGGACCATGAACACTGAAGCTTTCTTT	CASSPRGTMNTEAFF
TRBV2	TRBJ1-1	.	13	.	TGTGCCAGCAATTGGAACCTGAACACTGAAGCTTTCTTT	CASNWNLNTEAFF
TRBV29-1	TRBJ1-2	.	15	.	TGCAGCGTTGAAGATTCTGAGACAGGAGTGGAGGGCTACACCTTC	CSVEDSETGVEGYTF